The entry below gives a single T cell receptor (beta chain) sequence along with its context. Germline V CDR1 and CDR2: LNHDA, SQIVND (reference sequence). V lost 7 bases and J lost 9, with 16 bases in between. This CDR3 is built from 14 residues. Only in-frame clones appear in the TCRdb table, and some are missing; sequencing was by immunoSEQ multiplex PCR. The table has 84,000 or so clones, approximately 97% seen once. This entry belongs to a study of technical replicates of blood from a handful of donors. This TCR derives from a human donor in good health. The chain employs TRBV19 and TRBJ1-6; D is undetermined. Sequencing used T cells isolated from PBMCs. CDR3 nucleotides: TGTGCCAGTAACGAAGACCCGGGAATTTCACCCCTCCACTTT. Translating gives CASNEDPGISPLHF.